This T cell receptor (beta chain) was sequenced in a study of T cell repertoires in cytomegalovirus infection. Trimming took off 7 bases at V and 1 base at J, with 1 base between the two ends. The CDR3 consists of 11 residues. Germline V gene sequence: CDR1 KGHDR, CDR2 SFDVKD. MiXCR, run by TCRdb on the reads, gives a single entry per CDR3 protein. The repertoire consists of approximately 700,000 distinct CDR3 sequences, with less than 40% occurring once and the leading ten covering more than 2.5%. This clonotype was seen more than once but under ten times. The rearrangement uses TRBV24-1 and TRBJ2-1; D uncertain. The sequencing input was PBMCs. The clonotype originates from a human donor in good health (CMV status not recorded). Some clones in this sample may be carry-over from other donors' samples. DNA of the CDR3: TGTGCCACCAGGTCCTACAATGAGCAGTTCTTC. It specifies CATRSYNEQFF.